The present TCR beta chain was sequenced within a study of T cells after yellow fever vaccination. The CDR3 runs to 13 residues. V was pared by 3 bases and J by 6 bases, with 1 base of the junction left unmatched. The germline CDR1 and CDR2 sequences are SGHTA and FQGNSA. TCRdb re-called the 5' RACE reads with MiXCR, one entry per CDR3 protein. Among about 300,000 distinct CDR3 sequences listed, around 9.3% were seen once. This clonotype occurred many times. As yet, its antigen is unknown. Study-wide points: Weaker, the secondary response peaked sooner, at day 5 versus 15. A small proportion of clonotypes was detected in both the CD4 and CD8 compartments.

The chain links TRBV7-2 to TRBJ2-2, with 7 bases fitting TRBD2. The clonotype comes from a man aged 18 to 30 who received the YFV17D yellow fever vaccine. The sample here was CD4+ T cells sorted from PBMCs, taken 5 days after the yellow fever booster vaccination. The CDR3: CASSFAGAGELFF. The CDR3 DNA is TGTGCCAGCAGCTTCGCGGGGGCCGGGGAGCTGTTTTTT.